This paragraph covers one TCR beta chain sequence. This sample was taken from a study of blood T cell repertoires in COVID-19. Methods used by the authors: From reference gene primer amplification, estimates of nucleated cell counts were derived. Here immunoSEQ multiplex PCR was the method, and the copy in TCRdb shows in-frame clones only, minus some. The DNA was the basis for D and trimming; V, J and clone size are from that table. The data contain some 390,000 clones, 70% to 90% of them singletons. Trimming removed 2 bases at V and 1 base at J, with 17 bases between. CDR3 length equals 18 residues. The chain is built from TRBV23-1 and TRBJ1-4; tentative D call: TRBD1 (5 bases). TRBV23-1 is recorded as an ORF, its role being uncertain. The sequencing sample was made of peripheral blood. This clonotype was obtained from a woman aged 60-75 years with COVID-19, enrolled during active disease. This CDR3 reads CASSQPPTGVRTNEKLFF. CDR3 sequence (DNA): TGCGCCAGCAGTCAACCTCCCACGGGGGTTAGAACTAATGAAAAACTGTTTTTT.